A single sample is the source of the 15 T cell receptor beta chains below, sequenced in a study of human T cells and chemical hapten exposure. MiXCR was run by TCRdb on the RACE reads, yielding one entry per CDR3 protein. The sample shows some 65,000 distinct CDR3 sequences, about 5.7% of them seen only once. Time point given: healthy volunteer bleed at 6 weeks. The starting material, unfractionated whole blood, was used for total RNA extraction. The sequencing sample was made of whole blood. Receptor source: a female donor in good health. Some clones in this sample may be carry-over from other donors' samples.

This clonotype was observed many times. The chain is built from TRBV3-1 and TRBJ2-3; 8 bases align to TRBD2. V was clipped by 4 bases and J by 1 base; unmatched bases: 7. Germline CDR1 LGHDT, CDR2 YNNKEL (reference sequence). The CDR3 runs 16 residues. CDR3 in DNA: TGTGCCAGCAGCCCAAGCGGGAGTTATGGCACAGATACGCAGTATTTT. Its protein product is CASSPSGSYGTDTQYF.

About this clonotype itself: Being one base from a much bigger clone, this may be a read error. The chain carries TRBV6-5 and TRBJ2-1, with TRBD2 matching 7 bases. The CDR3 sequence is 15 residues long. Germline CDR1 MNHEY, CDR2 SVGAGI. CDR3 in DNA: TGTGCCGGCAGTTTAGCGGGCCGCTCCTACAATGAGCAGTTCTTC. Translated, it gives CAGSLAGRSYNEQFF.

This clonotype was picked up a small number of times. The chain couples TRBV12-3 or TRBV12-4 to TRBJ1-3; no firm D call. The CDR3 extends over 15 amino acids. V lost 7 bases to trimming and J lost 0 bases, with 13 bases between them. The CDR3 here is CASTSVGISGNTIYF. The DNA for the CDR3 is TGTGCCAGCACCTCCGTCGGTATCTCTGGAAACACCATATATTTT.

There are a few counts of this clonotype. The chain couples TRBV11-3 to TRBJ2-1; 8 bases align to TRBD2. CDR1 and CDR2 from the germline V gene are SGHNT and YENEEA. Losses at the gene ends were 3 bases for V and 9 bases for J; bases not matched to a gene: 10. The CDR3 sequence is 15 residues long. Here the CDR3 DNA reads TGTGCCAGCAGCTTTAGCGGGACCCGTGAGGGTGAGCAGTTCTTC. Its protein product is CASSFSGTREGEQFF. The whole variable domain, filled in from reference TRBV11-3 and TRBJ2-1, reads EAGVVQSPRYKIIEKKQPVAFWCNPISGHNTLYWYLQNLGQGPELLIRYENEEAVDDSQLPKDRFSAERLKGVDSTLKIQPAELGDSAVYLCASSFSGTREGEQFFGPGTRLTVL.

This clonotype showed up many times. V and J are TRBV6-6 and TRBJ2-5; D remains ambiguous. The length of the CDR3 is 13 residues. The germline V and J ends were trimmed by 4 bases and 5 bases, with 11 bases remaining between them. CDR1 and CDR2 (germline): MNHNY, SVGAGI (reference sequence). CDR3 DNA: TGTGCCAGCAGTTCCGTAGGGCGGGAGACCCAGTACTTC. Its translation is CASSSVGRETQYF.

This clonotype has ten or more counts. As DNA, the CDR3 is TGTGCCAGCACCCTAGCGGGAGCGGGCACAGATACGCAGTATTTT. Translating gives CASTLAGAGTDTQYF. The chain combines TRBV28 with TRBJ2-3; 10 bases are a match to TRBD2. CDR3 size: 15 residues. V shed 7 bases and J 1 base; nucleotides not matched to a gene: 5. CDR1 and CDR2 (germline): MDHEN, SYDVKM.

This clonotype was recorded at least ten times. The CDR3 DNA reads as TGTGCCAGCAGCCAAAATAGCAATCAGCCCCAGCATTTT. Translated: CASSQNSNQPQHF. The J gene is TRBJ1-5, the V gene TRBV6-5; D gene uncertain. This CDR3 spans 13 amino acids. Deletions cut 6 bases from V and 0 bases from J, with 6 bases between. Germline lookup yields CDR1 MNHEY and CDR2 SVGAGI.

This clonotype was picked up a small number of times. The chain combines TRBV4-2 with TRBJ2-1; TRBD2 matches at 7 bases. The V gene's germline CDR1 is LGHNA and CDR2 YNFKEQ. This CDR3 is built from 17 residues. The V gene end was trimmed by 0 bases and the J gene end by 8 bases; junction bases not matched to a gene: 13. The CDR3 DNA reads TGTGCCAGCAGCCAAGATACAACGGCTAGCGGACGCGATGAGCAGTTCTTC. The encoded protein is CASSQDTTASGRDEQFF.

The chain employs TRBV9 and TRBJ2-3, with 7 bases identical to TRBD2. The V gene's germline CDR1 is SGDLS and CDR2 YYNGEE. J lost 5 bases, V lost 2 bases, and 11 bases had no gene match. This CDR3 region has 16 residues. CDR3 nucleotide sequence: TGTGCCAGCAGCGTCAGCGAGGGAGGGCTCAGAGATACGCAGTATTTT. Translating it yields CASSVSEGGLRDTQYF.

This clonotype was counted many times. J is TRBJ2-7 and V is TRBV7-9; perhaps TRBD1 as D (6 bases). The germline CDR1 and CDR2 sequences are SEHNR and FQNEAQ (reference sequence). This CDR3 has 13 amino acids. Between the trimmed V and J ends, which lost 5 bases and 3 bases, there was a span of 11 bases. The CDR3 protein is CASSARQVYEQYF. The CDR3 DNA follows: TGTGCCAGCAGCGCCCGACAGGTCTACGAGCAGTACTTC.

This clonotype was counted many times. CDR3 loop: CASSFRGRTEAFF. In nucleotides, the CDR3 is TGTGCCAGCAGTTTCCGCGGACGAACTGAAGCTTTCTTT. The gene calls are TRBV27 and TRBJ1-1, with D unresolved. This CDR3 contains 13 residues. V lost 3 bases and J lost 5, with 10 bases in between. The germline V gene encodes CDR1 MNHEY and CDR2 SMNVEV (reference sequence).

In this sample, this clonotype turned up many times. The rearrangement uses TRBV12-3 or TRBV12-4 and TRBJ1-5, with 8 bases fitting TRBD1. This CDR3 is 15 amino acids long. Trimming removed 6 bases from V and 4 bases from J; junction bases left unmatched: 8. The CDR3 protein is CASSPDRGWNQPQHF. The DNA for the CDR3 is TGTGCCAGCAGCCCAGACAGGGGCTGGAATCAGCCCCAGCATTTT.

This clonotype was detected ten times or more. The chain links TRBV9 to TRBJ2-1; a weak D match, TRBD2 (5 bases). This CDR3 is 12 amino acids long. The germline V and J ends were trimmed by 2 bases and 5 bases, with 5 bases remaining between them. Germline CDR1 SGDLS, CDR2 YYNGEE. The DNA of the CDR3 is TGTGCCAGCAGCGTTAGCGACAATGAGCAGTTCTTC. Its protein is CASSVSDNEQFF. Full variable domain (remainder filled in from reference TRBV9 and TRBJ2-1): DSGVTQTPKHLITATGQRVTLRCSPRSGDLSVYWYQQSLDQGLQFLIQYYNGEERAKGNILERFSAQQFPDLHSELNLSSLELGDSALYFCASSVSDNEQFFGPGTRLTVL.

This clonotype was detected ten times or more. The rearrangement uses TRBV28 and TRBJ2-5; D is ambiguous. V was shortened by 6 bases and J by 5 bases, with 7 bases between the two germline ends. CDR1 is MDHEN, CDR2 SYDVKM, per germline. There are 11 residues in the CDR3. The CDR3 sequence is CASSRPETQYF. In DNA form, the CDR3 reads TGTGCCAGCAGCCGCCCGGAGACCCAGTACTTC.

The CDR3 coding sequence is TGTGCCAGCAGAGGGACTCTGGGGGATGCCGCCCAAAGCTCGAGCTCCTACAATGAGCAGTTCTTC. Translated, it gives CASRGTLGDAAQSSSSYNEQFF. The chain couples TRBV6-5 to TRBJ2-1; TRBD2 is a possible D gene (6 bases). Germline lookup yields CDR1 MNHEY and CDR2 SVGAGI. This CDR3 comprises 22 residues. V gave up 6 bases and J gave up 0 bases, with 33 bases separating them.